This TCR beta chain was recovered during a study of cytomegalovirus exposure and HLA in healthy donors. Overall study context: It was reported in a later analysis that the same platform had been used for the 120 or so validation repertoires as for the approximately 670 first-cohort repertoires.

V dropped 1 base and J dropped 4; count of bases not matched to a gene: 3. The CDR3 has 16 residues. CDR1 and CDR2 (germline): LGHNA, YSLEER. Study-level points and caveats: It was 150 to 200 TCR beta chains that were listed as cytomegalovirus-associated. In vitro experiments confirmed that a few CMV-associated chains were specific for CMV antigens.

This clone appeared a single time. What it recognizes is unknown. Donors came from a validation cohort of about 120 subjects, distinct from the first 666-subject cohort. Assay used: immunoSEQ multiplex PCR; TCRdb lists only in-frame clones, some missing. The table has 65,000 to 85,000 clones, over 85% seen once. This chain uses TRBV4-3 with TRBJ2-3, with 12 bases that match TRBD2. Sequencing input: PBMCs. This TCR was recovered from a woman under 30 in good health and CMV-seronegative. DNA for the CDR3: TGCGCCAGCAGCCAAGGACTAGCGGGAGAATCAGATACGCAGTATTTT. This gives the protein CASSQGLAGESDTQYF.